The clone carrying this T cell receptor (beta chain) came up a few times. With 60 Vbeta and 13 Jbeta primers, the PCR was carried out. Method: immunoSEQ multiplex PCR; TCRdb's copy keeps in-frame clones and lacks some. Seen here are more than 20,000 clones, roughly 79% observed once, and the top ten hold about 5%. This entry comes from a study of cytomegalovirus exposure and HLA in healthy donors. V lost 6 bases and J lost 6; bases outside the gene matches: 8. This CDR3 is built from 16 residues. Per the germline V gene, CDR1 is SNHLY and CDR2 is FYNNEI. The TCR sequence derives from a male donor in good health and CMV-seronegative. Sequences were obtained from PBMCs. This sequence joins TRBV2 and TRBJ2-2; 12 bases align to TRBD2. CDR3: CASRSLAGGGSGELFF. In DNA form, the CDR3 reads TGTGCCAGCAGATCCCTAGCGGGGGGGGGATCCGGGGAGCTGTTTTTT. The full variable domain, its missing parts supplied by reference TRBV2 and TRBJ2-2, is EPEVTQTPSHQVTQMGQEVILRCVPISNHLYFYWYRQILGQKVEFLVSFYNNEISEKSEIFDDQFSVERPDGSNFTLKIRSTKLEDSAMYFCASRSLAGGGSGELFFGEGSRLTVL.